Listed below are T cell receptor beta chains from one sample, sequenced in a study of T cells after yellow fever vaccination. MiXCR, run by TCRdb on the 5' RACE reads, gives a single entry per CDR3 protein. The table lists 200,000 to 300,000 distinct CDR3 sequences, roughly 13% of them singletons, with roughly 0.5% in the top ten. Specimen: CD4+ T cells sorted from PBMCs, collected 45 days after the yellow fever booster vaccination. These receptors all stem from a man in his thirties or forties who received the YFV17D yellow fever vaccine. The CDR3 runs from the conserved cysteine through the conserved F or W. D genes are given only for firm matches. Clone size is shown for a subset of rows, as once, few, many or a class of expanded clone.

size,J,D,V,CDR3,DNA
.,TRBJ2-2,TRBD1,TRBV20-1,CSAGKLGQANTGELFF,TGCAGTGCCGGAAAGTTGGGACAGGCTAACACCGGGGAGCTGTTTTTT
.,TRBJ2-5,.,TRBV7-2,CASSVTLKETQYF,TGTGCCAGCAGCGTAACACTTAAAGAGACCCAGTACTTC
once,TRBJ2-2,.,TRBV5-5,CASSLAPARTNRGELFF,TGTGCCAGCAGCTTGGCCCCGGCCAGGACCAATCGGGGGGAGCTGTTTTTT
few,TRBJ2-3,.,TRBV6-1,CASTWGVPANADTQYF,TGTGCCAGCACCTGGGGGGTCCCCGCGAACGCAGATACGCAGTATTTT
few,TRBJ2-5,TRBD2,TRBV5-1,CASSHGLAEQETQYF,TGCGCCAGCAGCCACGGACTAGCGGAACAAGAGACCCAGTACTTC
.,TRBJ1-5,.,TRBV12-3/TRBV12-4,CASSLGGQSGRNQPQHF,TGTGCCAGCAGTTTAGGCGGCCAGTCTGGCCGCAATCAGCCCCAGCATTTT
.,TRBJ1-1,.,TRBV29-1,CSIGGVVGTEAFF,TGCAGCATCGGGGGGGTCGTGGGGACTGAAGCTTTCTTT
many,TRBJ2-1,.,TRBV11-2,CASSLKVARDGEQFF,TGTGCCAGCAGCTTAAAGGTAGCTCGGGATGGTGAGCAGTTCTTC
.,TRBJ2-3,TRBD1,TRBV7-9,CASSLQGVADTQYF,TGTGCCAGCAGCTTACAGGGGGTGGCAGATACGCAGTATTTT
few,TRBJ2-6,.,TRBV18,CASSAGPVVYSGANVLTF,TGTGCCAGCTCAGCCGGCCCGGTTGTCTACTCTGGGGCCAACGTCCTGACTTTC
few,TRBJ1-2,.,TRBV20-1,CSARDPRRGEDGYTF,TGCAGTGCTAGAGACCCCCGACGAGGGGAGGATGGCTACACCTTC
many,TRBJ2-1,TRBD2,TRBV29-1,CSVPGLAGDEQFF,TGCAGCGTGCCGGGACTAGCGGGAGATGAGCAGTTCTTC
few,TRBJ1-2,TRBD1,TRBV12-3/TRBV12-4,CASSPEGAYYGYTF,TGTGCCAGCAGTCCCGAGGGGGCGTACTATGGCTACACCTTC
.,TRBJ2-1,.,TRBV20-1,CSTKASGSPYNEQFF,TGCAGTACTAAAGCCTCAGGGTCCCCTTACAATGAGCAGTTCTTC
.,TRBJ2-7,TRBD2,TRBV30,CAWEVGGEQYF,TGTGCCTGGGAGGTGGGGGGGGAGCAGTACTTC
few,TRBJ1-2,.,TRBV7-2,CASSYDPRADYGYTF,TGTGCCAGCAGTTACGACCCCCGGGCCGACTATGGCTACACCTTC
few,TRBJ2-5,TRBD1,TRBV5-1,CASSLGDRVQETQYF,TGCGCCAGCAGCTTAGGGGACAGGGTGCAAGAGACCCAGTACTTC
few,TRBJ2-1,.,TRBV7-8,CASRWGEDRPYNEQFF,TGTGCCAGCAGGTGGGGGGAGGATCGGCCCTACAATGAGCAGTTCTTC